This T cell receptor (beta chain) was captured by sequencing in a study of T cell repertoires in cytomegalovirus infection. Trimming at V came to 1 base and at J to 3 bases, leaving 4 bases not matched to a gene. The germline gives CDR1 SGHRS, CDR2 YFSETQ. The CDR3 has 15 residues. MiXCR, applied by TCRdb to the reads, yields one record per CDR3 protein. The sample has 480,000 or so distinct CDR3 sequences, about 11% seen once. The rearrangement uses TRBV5-1 and TRBJ2-3; 8 nucleotides line up with TRBD2. Sequencing used PBMCs. This receptor was identified in a human donor in good health (CMV status not recorded). Some clones in this sample may be carry-over from other donors' samples. The CDR3 sequence is CASSLPAGETDTQYF. The CDR3 nucleotides are TGCGCCAGCAGCTTGCCAGCGGGAGAAACAGATACGCAGTATTTT.